This TCR beta chain was found in a study of identical twins. This clonotype came up once. Its antigen is unknown. Unique molecular identifiers were in the cDNA, with template-switch universal primer binding. From the 5' RACE reads, TCRdb called clonotypes with MiXCR, one entry per CDR3 protein. The sample consists of some 790,000 distinct CDR3 sequences, over 15% of them appearing once. The V end was cut by 6 bases, the J end by 9 bases, with 17 bases between. CDR1 and CDR2 (germline): MNHNS, SASEGT. CDR3 length: 13 residues. Study-level points and caveats: While abundant cord blood beta clonotypes carried fewer insertions, memory repertoires showed no such pattern.

This sample was shared with a second study, whose subject was T cells expressing NK-cell markers.

The gene calls are TRBV6-1 and TRBJ2-5; D is undetermined. Sequencing used PBMCs. The receptor comes from a woman aged 18-29 years in good health. The CDR3 loop reads CASRDGQAGSQYF. The CDR3 nucleotides are TGTGCCAGCAGGGACGGTCAGGCCGGGTCCCAGTACTTC.